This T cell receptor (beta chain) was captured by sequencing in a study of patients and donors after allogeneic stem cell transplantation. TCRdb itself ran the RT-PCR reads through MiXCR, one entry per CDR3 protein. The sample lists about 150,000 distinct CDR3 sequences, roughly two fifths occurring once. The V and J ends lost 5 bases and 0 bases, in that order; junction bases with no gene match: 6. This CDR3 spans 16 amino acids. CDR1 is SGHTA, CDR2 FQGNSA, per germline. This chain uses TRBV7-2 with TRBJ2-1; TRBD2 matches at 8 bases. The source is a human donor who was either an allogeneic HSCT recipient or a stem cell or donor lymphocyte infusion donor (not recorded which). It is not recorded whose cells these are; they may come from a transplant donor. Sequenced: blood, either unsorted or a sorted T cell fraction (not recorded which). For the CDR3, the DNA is TGTGCCAGCAGCGCCAGCACTAGCGGCTCCTACAATGAGCAGTTCTTC. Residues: CASSASTSGSYNEQFF.